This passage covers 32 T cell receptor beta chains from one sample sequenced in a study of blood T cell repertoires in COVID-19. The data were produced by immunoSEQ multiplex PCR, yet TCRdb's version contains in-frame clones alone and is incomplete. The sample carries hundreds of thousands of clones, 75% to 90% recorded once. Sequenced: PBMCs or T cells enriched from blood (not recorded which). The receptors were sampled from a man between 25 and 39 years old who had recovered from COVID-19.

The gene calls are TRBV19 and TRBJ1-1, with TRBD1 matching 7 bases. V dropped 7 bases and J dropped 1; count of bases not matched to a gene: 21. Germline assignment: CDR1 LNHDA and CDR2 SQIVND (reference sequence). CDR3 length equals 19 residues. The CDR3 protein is CASKYSPKSPGQRNTEAFF. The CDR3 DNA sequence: TGTGCCAGTAAGTATTCCCCTAAATCCCCGGGACAGAGGAACACTGAAGCTTTCTTT. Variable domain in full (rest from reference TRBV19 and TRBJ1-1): DGGITQSPKYLFRKEGQNVTLSCEQNLNHDAMYWYRQDPGQGLRLIYYSQIVNDFQKGDIAEGYSVSREKKESFPLTVTSAQKNPTAFYLCASKYSPKSPGQRNTEAFFGQGTRLTVV.

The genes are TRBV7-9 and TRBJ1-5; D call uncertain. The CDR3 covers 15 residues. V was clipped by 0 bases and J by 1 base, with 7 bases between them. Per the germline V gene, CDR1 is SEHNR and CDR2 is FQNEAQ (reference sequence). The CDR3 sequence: CASSLAGGSNQPQHF. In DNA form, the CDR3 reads TGTGCCAGCAGCTTAGCCGGCGGGAGCAATCAGCCCCAGCATTTT.

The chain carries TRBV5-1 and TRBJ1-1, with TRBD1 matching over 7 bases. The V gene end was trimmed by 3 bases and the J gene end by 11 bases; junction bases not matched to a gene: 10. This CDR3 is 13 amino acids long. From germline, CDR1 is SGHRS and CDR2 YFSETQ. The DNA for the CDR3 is TGCGCCAGCAGCTGGACAGGTTGGACGGGGGCTTTCTTT. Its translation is CASSWTGWTGAFF.

The CDR3: CASSQQLAGGAGELFF. The CDR3 nucleotides read TGCGCCAGCAGCCAACAACTAGCGGGAGGTGCCGGGGAGCTGTTTTTT. This sequence joins TRBV4-1 and TRBJ2-2; 12 bases agree with TRBD2. V trimming: 2 bases; J trimming: 6 bases; junction bases outside the gene matches: 4. Germline V CDR1 and CDR2: MGHRA, YSYEKL. This CDR3 region has 16 residues.

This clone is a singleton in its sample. The CDR3 sequence: CASSYVREGSENEQFF. The CDR3 DNA is TGTGCCAGCAGTTACGTGCGGGAGGGTTCAGAGAATGAGCAGTTCTTC. The V and J genes are TRBV6-5 and TRBJ2-1, with TRBD2 matching over 9 bases. This CDR3 is built from 16 residues. Unmatched junction bases numbered 9, after V lost 2 bases and J lost 7 bases. CDR1 is MNHEY and CDR2 is SVGAGI in the germline V gene.

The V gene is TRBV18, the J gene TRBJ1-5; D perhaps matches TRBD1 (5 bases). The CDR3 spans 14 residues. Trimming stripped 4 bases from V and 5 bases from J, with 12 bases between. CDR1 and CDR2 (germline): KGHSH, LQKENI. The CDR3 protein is CASSLGEGYQPQHF. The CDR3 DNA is TGTGCCAGCTCACTGGGGGAGGGCTATCAGCCCCAGCATTTT.

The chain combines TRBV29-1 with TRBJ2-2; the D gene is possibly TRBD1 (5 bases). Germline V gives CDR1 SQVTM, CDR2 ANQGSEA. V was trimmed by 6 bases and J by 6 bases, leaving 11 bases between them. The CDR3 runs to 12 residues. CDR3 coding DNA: TGCAGCGTCGAGACAGATCCCGGGGAGCTGTTTTTT. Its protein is CSVETDPGELFF.

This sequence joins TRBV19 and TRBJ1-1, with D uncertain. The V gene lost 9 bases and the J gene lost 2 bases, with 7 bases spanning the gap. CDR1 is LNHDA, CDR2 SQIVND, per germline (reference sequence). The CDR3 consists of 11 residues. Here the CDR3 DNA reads TGTGCCAGCGGGATTAACACTGAAGCTTTCTTT. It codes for CASGINTEAFF. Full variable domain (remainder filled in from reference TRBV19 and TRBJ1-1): DGGITQSPKYLFRKEGQNVTLSCEQNLNHDAMYWYRQDPGQGLRLIYYSQIVNDFQKGDIAEGYSVSREKKESFPLTVTSAQKNPTAFYLCASGINTEAFFGQGTRLTVV.

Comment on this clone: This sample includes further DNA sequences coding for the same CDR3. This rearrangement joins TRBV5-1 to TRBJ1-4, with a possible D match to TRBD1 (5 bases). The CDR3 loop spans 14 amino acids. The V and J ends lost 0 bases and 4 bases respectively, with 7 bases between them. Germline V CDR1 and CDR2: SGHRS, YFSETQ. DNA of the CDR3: TGCGCCAGCAGCTTGGGTCAGGGTAATGAAAAACTGTTTTTT. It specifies CASSLGQGNEKLFF.

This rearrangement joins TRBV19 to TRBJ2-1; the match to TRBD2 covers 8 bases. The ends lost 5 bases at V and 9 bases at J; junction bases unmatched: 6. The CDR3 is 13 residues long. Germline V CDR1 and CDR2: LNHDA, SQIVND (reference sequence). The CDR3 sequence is CASSDLAGAEQFF. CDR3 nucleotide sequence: TGTGCCAGTAGTGATCTAGCGGGTGCTGAGCAGTTCTTC.

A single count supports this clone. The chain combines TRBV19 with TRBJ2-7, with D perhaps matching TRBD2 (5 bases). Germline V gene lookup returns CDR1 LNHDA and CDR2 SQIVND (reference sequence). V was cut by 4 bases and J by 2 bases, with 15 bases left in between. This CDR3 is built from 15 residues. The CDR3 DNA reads TGTGCCAGTAGTACCTGGGAGAAGCGGACCTACGAGCAGTACTTC. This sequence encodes CASSTWEKRTYEQYF.

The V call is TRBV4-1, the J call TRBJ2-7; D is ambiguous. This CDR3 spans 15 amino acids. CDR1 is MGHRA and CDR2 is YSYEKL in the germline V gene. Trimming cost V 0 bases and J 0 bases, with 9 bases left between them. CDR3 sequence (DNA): TGCGCCAGCAGCCAAGATCGCCTACCCTCCTACGAGCAGTACTTC. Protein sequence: CASSQDRLPSYEQYF.

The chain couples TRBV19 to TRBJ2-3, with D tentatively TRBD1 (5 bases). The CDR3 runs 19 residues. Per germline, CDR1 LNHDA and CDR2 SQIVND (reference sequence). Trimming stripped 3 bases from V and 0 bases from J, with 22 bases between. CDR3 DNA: TGTGCCAGTAGTATCTCGACCTGGGGCCCAGGCCGAAGCACAGATACGCAGTATTTT. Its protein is CASSISTWGPGRSTDTQYF.

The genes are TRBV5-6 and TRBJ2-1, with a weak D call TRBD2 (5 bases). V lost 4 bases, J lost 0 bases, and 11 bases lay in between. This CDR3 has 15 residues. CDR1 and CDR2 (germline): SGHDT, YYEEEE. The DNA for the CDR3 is TGTGCCAGCAGCCCCTGGACTGGCTCCTACAATGAGCAGTTCTTC. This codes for CASSPWTGSYNEQFF.

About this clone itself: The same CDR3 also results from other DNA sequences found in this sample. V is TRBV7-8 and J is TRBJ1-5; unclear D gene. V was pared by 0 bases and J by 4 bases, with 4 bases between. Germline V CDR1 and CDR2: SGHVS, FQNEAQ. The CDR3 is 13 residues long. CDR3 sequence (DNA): TGTGCCAGCAGCTTAGCCCTTAATCAGCCCCAGCATTTT. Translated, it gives CASSLALNQPQHF.

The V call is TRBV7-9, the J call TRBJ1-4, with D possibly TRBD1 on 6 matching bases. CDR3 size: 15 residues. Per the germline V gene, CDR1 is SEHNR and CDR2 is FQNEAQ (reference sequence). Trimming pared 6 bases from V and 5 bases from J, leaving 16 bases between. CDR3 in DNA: TGTGCCAGCAGACAGGACACAGGGCCGAATGAAAAACTGTTTTTT. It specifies CASRQDTGPNEKLFF.

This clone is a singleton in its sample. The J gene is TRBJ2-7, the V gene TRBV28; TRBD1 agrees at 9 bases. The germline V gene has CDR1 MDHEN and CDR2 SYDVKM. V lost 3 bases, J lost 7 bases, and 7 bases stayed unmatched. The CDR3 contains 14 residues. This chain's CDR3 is CASSFGTGSEEQYF. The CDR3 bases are TGTGCCAGCAGTTTCGGGACAGGGTCGGAAGAGCAGTACTTC.

CDR3 sequence (DNA): TGTGCCACCAGTGGACGAGGTGGTTACGAGCAGTACTTC. Residues: CATSGRGGYEQYF. This rearrangement joins TRBV24-1 to TRBJ2-7; D ambiguous. The CDR3 is made up of 13 amino acids. The germline V gene has CDR1 KGHDR and CDR2 SFDVKD. Between the trimmed V and J ends, which lost 5 bases and 4 bases, there was a span of 11 bases.

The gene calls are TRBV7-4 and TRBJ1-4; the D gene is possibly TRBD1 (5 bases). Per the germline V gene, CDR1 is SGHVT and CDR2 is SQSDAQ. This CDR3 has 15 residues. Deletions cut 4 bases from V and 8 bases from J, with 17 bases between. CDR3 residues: CASSSSVRVREKLFF. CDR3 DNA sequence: TGTGCCAGCAGCTCCTCCGTCAGGGTACGGGAAAAACTGTTTTTT.

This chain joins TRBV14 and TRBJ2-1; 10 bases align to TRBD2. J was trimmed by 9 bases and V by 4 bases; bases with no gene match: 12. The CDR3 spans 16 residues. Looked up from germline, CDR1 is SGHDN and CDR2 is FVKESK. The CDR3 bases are TGTGCCAGCAGCCGCAGGGGAAGCGGGAGGGCCTCTGAGCAGTTCTTC. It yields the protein CASSRRGSGRASEQFF.

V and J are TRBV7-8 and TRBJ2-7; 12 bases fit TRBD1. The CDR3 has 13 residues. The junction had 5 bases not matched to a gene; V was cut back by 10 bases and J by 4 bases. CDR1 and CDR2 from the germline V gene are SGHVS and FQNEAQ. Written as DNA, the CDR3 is TGTGCCATCGGGACAGGGGGCATTTACGAGCAGTACTTC. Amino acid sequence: CAIGTGGIYEQYF.

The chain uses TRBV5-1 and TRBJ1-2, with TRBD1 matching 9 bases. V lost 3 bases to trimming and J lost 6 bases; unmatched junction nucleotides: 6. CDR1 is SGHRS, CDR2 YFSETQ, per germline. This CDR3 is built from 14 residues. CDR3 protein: CASSSDRGAHGYTF. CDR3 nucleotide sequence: TGCGCCAGCAGCTCGGACAGGGGTGCCCATGGCTACACCTTC.

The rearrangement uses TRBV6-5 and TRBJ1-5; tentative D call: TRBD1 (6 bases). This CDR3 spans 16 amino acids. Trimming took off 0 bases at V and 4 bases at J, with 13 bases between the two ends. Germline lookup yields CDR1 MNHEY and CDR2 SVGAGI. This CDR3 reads CASSYSGTLGNQPQHF. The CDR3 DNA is TGTGCCAGCAGTTACTCCGGGACATTGGGGAATCAGCCCCAGCATTTT.

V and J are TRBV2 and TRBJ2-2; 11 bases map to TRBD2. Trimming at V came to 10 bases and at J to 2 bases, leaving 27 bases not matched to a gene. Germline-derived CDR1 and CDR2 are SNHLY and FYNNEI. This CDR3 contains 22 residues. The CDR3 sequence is CANRLTGDNFGLAGGNTGELFF. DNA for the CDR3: TGTGCCAACCGCTTAACAGGCGATAACTTTGGCCTAGCGGGGGGCAACACCGGGGAGCTGTTTTTT.

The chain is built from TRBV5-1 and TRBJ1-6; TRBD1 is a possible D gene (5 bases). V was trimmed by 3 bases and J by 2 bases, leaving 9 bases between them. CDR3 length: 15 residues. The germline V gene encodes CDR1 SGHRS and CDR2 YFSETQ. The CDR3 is CASSSGDAYNSPLHF. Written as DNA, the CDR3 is TGCGCCAGCAGCTCGGGGGACGCCTATAATTCACCCCTCCACTTT.

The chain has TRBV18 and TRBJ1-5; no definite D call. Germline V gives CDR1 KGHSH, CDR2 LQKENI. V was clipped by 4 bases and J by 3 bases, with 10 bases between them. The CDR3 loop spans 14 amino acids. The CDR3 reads CASSREGPNQPQHF. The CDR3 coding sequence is TGTGCCAGCTCACGCGAGGGCCCCAATCAGCCCCAGCATTTT.

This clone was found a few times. The chain's CDR3 is CASSLQGTDSPLHF. CDR3 sequence (DNA): TGCGCCAGCAGTTTACAGGGGACAGATTCACCCCTCCACTTT. The J gene is TRBJ1-6, the V gene TRBV5-1, with 7 bases fitting TRBD1. This CDR3 contains 14 residues. Germline V gene data show CDR1 as SGHRS and CDR2 as YFSETQ. The junction had 7 bases not matched to a gene; V was cut back by 5 bases and J by 8 bases.

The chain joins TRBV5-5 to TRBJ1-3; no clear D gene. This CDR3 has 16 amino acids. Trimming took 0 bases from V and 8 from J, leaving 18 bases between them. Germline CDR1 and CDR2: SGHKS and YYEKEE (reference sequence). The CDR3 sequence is CASSLVPNSIQDTIYF. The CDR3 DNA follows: TGTGCCAGCAGCTTGGTACCCAACTCTATCCAAGACACCATATATTTT.

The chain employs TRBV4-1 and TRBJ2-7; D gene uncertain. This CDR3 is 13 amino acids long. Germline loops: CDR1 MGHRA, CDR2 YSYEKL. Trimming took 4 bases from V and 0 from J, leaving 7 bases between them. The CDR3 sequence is CASSPPGSYEQYF. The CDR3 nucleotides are TGCGCCAGCAGCCCCCCGGGCTCCTACGAGCAGTACTTC.

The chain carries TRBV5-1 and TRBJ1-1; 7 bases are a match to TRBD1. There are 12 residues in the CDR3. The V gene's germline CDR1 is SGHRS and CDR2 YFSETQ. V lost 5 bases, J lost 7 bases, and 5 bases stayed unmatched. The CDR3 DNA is TGCGCCAGCAGTTGGACAGGCCTTGAAGCTTTCTTT. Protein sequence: CASSWTGLEAFF.

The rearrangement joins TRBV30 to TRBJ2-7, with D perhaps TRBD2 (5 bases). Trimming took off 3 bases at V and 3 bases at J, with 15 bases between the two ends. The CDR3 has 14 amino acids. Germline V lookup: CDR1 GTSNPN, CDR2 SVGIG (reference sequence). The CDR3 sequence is CAWRDRSGIYEQYF. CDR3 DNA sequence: TGTGCCTGGAGAGATCGGTCGGGGATCTACGAGCAGTACTTC.

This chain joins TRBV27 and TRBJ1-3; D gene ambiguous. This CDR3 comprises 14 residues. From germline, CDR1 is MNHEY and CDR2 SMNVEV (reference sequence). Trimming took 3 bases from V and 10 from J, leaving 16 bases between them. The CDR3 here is CASSFPGPRVTIYF. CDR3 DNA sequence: TGTGCCAGCAGTTTCCCAGGCCCCCGAGTTACCATATATTTT.